This T cell receptor (beta chain) was identified during a study of T cells in localized non-small cell lung cancer. V lost 3 bases to trimming and J lost 5 bases, with 16 bases between them. In germline, CDR1 is MNHEY, CDR2 SVGAGI. This CDR3 contains 15 residues. Some clones are missing from TCRdb's copy, which holds only in-frame ones; the method was immunoSEQ multiplex PCR. This table holds about 31,000 clones, roughly 86% found once. V gene TRBV6-5 combines with J gene TRBJ2-5; the D gene is possibly TRBD2 (7 bases). The TCR comes from a woman aged 35-75 years with stage III lung adenocarcinoma. The specimen comprised peripheral blood mononuclear cells, sampled before any cancer treatment. Here the CDR3 DNA reads TGTGCCAGCAGTTATATCGGGGGGCCGGGGGAGACCCAGTACTTC. Translating gives CASSYIGGPGETQYF.